This TCR beta chain was observed in a study of CD8+ T cells in alopecia areata. Following extraction, RNA underwent reverse transcription to cDNA, which served as the sequencing template. Clones were read by immunoSEQ multiplex PCR, and TCRdb kept only the in-frame ones, dropping some. The data show some 8,000 clones, with around 55% seen just once and roughly an eighth held by the top ten. Punch biopsies of lesional scalp, plus peripheral blood, were taken from alopecia areata patients. This CDR3 has 18 residues. Germline CDR1 and CDR2: LNHNV and YYDKDF (reference sequence). Trimming cost V 0 bases and J 7 bases, with 22 bases left between them.

This receptor was identified in a human donor with alopecia areata. Sequenced here: skin, sampled at week 0. V gene TRBV15 combines with J gene TRBJ2-1, with D tentatively TRBD1 (5 bases). The CDR3 bases are TGTGCCACCAGCAGAGATGCACCGCAGGGCCTGCTCCATAATGAGCAGTTCTTC. This codes for CATSRDAPQGLLHNEQFF.